Given below is one TCR beta chain in context. Its antigen remains unidentified. CDR3 length: 14 amino acids. Trimming cost V 2 bases and J 5 bases, with 10 bases left between them. The germline V gene encodes CDR1 MNHEY and CDR2 SMNVEV (reference sequence). This sample was included in a study of cytomegalovirus exposure and HLA in healthy donors. Study-level points and caveats: The number of N-insertions in an Asian-associated ancestry cluster was reportedly below the 666-donor mean in a later analysis. A link between a missense DCLRE1C variant and TCR beta V- and J-gene trimming emerged from a later analysis. Overall, approximately 150 TCR beta chains were annotated as cytomegalovirus-associated.

60 Vbeta and 13 Jbeta primers were used in PCR. The protocol was immunoSEQ multiplex PCR, while the TCRdb copy is restricted to in-frame clones and leaves out a portion. The sample comprises 140,000 or so clones, 76% of which are singletons, and around 1.7% rests with the top ten. The sequence derives from a woman between 35 and 50 years old in good health and CMV-seronegative. This sequence joins TRBV27 and TRBJ1-5, with D possibly TRBD1 on 6 matching bases. Sequencing used PBMCs. The CDR3, as DNA: TGTGCCAGCAGTTTAGGCGCAGGGGATCAGCCCCAGCATTTT. Amino acids: CASSLGAGDQPQHF.